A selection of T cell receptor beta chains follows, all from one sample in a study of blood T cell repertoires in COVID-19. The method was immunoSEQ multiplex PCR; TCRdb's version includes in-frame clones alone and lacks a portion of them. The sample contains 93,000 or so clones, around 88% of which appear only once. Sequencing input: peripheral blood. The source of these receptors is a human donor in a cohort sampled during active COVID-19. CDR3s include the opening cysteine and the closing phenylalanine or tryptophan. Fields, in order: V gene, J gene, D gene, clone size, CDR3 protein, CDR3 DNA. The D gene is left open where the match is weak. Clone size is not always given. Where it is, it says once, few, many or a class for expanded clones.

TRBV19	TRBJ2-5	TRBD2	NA	CASSFGLDKTQYF	TGTGCCAGTAGTTTCGGACTAGATAAGACCCAGTACTTC
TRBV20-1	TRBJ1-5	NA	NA	CSASAWGGGGNQPQHF	TGCAGTGCTAGTGCATGGGGGGGTGGTGGCAATCAGCCCCAGCATTTT
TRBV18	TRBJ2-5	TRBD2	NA	CASSPRTSEETQYF	TGTGCCAGCTCACCACGGACTAGCGAAGAGACCCAGTACTTC
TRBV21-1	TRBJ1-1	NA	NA	CASSTWAGVNTEAFF	TGTGCCAGCAGCACCTGGGCGGGGGTGAACACTGAAGCTTTCTTT
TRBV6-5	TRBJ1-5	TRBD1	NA	CASSRDRASNQPQHF	TGTGCCAGCAGTCGGGACAGAGCTAGCAATCAGCCCCAGCATTTT
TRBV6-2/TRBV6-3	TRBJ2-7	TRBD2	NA	CASSFPGGLAGFFSYEQYF	TGTGCCAGCAGCTTCCCTGGGGGGCTAGCGGGTTTCTTTTCCTACGAGCAGTACTTC
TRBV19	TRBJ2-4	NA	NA	CASKPGDNWAKNIQYF	TGTGCCAGTAAGCCCGGGGACAATTGGGCCAAAAACATTCAGTACTTC
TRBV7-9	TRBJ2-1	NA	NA	CASSLVGKSSYNEQFF	TGTGCCAGCAGCTTAGTCGGGAAAAGCTCCTACAATGAGCAGTTCTTC
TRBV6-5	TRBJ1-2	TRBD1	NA	CASSYRDRTNYGYTF	TGTGCCAGCAGTTACCGGGACAGGACTAACTATGGCTACACCTTC
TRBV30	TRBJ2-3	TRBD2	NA	CAWSLGLAGGVDTQYF	TGTGCCTGGAGTTTAGGACTAGCGGGGGGGGTGGATACGCAGTATTTT
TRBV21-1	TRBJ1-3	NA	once	CASSEFQGGGNTIYF	TGTGCCAGCAGCGAGTTCCAGGGAGGTGGAAACACCATATATTTT
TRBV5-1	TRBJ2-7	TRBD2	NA	CASSLVRTSGITYEQYF	TGCGCCAGCAGCTTGGTTAGGACTAGCGGGATCACCTACGAGCAGTACTTC
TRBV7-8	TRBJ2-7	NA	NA	CASSSGQSLLNEQYF	TGTGCCAGCAGCTCAGGACAGTCCTTACTAAACGAGCAGTACTTC
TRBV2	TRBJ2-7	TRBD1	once	CATQGVLEQYF	TGTGCCACACAGGGGGTGCTCGAGCAGTACTTC
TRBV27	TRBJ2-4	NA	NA	CASSNPGDIAKNIQYF	TGTGCCAGCAGTAACCCAGGGGATATCGCCAAAAACATTCAGTACTTC
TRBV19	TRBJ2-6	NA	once	CASNPTPSLVESGANVLTF	TGTGCCAGTAACCCCACCCCCTCTTTGGTGGAGTCTGGGGCCAACGTCCTGACTTTC
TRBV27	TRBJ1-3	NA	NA	CASSLRGGNTIYF	TGTGCCAGCAGCCTTCGCGGGGGAAACACCATATATTTT
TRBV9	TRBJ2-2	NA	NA	CASSVVNIVGNAGELFF	TGTGCCAGCAGCGTAGTTAATATAGTCGGTAACGCCGGGGAGCTGTTTTTT
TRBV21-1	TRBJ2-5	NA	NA	CASSKRCGQGSQETQYF	TGTGCCAGCAGCAAAAGATGCGGACAGGGGTCCCAAGAGACCCAGTACTTC
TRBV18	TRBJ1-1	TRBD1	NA	CASSSQTGTNTEAFF	TGTGCCAGCTCCTCACAGACAGGGACGAACACTGAAGCTTTCTTT
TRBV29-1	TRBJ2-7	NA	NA	CSVAGTPYEQYF	TGCAGCGTAGCCGGGACTCCCTACGAGCAGTACTTC
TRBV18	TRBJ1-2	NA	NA	CASSPQDRNYGYTF	TGTGCCAGCTCACCTCAAGACAGGAACTATGGCTACACCTTC
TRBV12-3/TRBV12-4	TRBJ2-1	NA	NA	CASSPGLNEQFF	TGTGCCAGCAGTCCTGGGCTTAATGAGCAGTTCTTC
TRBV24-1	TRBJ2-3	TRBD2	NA	CATSASREGVTDTQYF	TGTGCCACCAGTGCGTCGCGGGAGGGCGTGACAGATACGCAGTATTTT
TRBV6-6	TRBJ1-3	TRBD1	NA	CASSYLQGGSGNTIYF	TGTGCCAGCAGTTACTTACAGGGGGGCTCTGGAAACACCATATATTTT
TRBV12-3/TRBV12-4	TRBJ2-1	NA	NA	CASSPRDEQFF	TGTGCCAGCAGTCCCCGGGATGAGCAGTTCTTC
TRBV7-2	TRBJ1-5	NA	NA	CASSPTGFGNQPQHF	TGTGCCAGCAGCCCTACGGGGTTTGGCAATCAGCCCCAGCATTTT